This TCR beta chain was sequenced during a study of neurological immune-mediated disorders. General study points: Patients with HTLV-1-associated myelopathy had the highest level of TCR clonal expansion, whereas patients with multiple sclerosis had the lowest level, falling beneath the level found in healthy controls. The phylogenetic placement of 18 of 34 multiple sclerosis patients' repertoires in one related-CDR3 cluster constitutes a possible signature.

The V gene's germline CDR1 is SGHTA and CDR2 FQGNSA. V dropped 4 bases and J dropped 8 bases, with 23 bases sitting between them. The CDR3 is made up of 16 amino acids. The table lists this clonotype with many counts. The antigen is undetermined. Every sequencing run generated over 190 million TCR-beta sequences from 15-18 subjects. MiXCR, run by TCRdb on the 5' RACE reads, gives a single entry per CDR3 protein. The sample comprises 60,000 to 85,000 distinct CDR3 sequences, 4% to 6% of which are singletons, and roughly 7% rests with the top ten. The receptor's source is a man younger than 30 with multiple sclerosis. Sequences were obtained from PBMCs. V and J are TRBV7-2 and TRBJ1-2; D is perhaps TRBD1 (6 bases). CDR3 protein: CASSWNRDSYQGGYTF. The DNA for the CDR3 is TGTGCCAGCAGCTGGAACAGGGACTCGTACCAGGGGGGCTACACCTTC.